This entry lists 20 T cell receptor beta chains sequenced from one sample in a study of CD8+ T cells in alopecia areata. Extracted RNA was reverse transcribed into cDNA, the sequencing template. TCRdb's copy holds only in-frame clones and misses some; the assay was immunoSEQ multiplex PCR. The repertoire consists of tens of thousands of clones, with roughly three fifths occurring once and the leading ten covering approximately 15%. The sample consisted of CD8+ T cells sorted from blood, taken at week 0. All receptors come from a human donor with alopecia areata.

This clone was observed a single time. The genes are TRBV11-2 and TRBJ2-3, with unresolved D. The CDR3 loop spans 14 amino acids. CDR1 and CDR2 from the germline V gene are SGHAT and FQNNGV. V was cut by 5 bases and J by 4 bases, with 13 bases left in between. The CDR3: CASSPLSRADTQYF. For the CDR3, the DNA is TGTGCCAGCAGCCCTTTAAGCCGCGCAGATACGCAGTATTTT.

This clone was seen only a few times. This chain joins TRBV5-1 and TRBJ1-5; 7 bases line up with TRBD1. The CDR3 runs 15 residues. Germline V gene sequence: CDR1 SGHRS, CDR2 YFSETQ. V gave up 0 bases and J gave up 3 bases; unmatched junction bases: 3. CDR3 DNA: TGCGCCAGCAGCTTGGGGACAGGCTACAATCAGCCCCAGCATTTT. Protein sequence: CASSLGTGYNQPQHF. Combining the CDR3 with reference TRBV5-1 and TRBJ1-5 gives the whole variable domain KAGVTQTPRYLIKTRGQQVTLSCSPISGHRSVSWYQQTPGQGLQFLFEYFSETQRNKGNFPGRFSGRQFSNSRSEMNVSTLELGDSALYLCASSLGTGYNQPQHFGDGTRLSIL.

The sample holds a few counts of this clone. The chain combines TRBV13 with TRBJ2-7; D perhaps matches TRBD2 (5 bases). The CDR3 is 14 amino acids. V lost 5 bases, J lost 3 bases, and 14 bases lay in between. The germline V gene has CDR1 PRHDT and CDR2 FYEKMQ (reference sequence). The CDR3 reads CASSPFGLHYEQYF. CDR3 in DNA: TGTGCCAGCAGCCCCTTCGGACTCCACTACGAGCAGTACTTC.

The CDR3 reads CASSQGSDTQYF. The CDR3 DNA sequence: TGTGCCAGCAGTCAAGGGTCAGATACGCAGTATTTT. V is TRBV27 and J is TRBJ2-3, with D unresolved. This CDR3 contains 12 residues. V shed 5 bases and J shed 4 bases, with 7 bases lying between them. CDR1 is MNHEY and CDR2 is SMNVEV in the germline V gene (reference sequence).

This chain links TRBV5-1 with TRBJ2-1; 7 nucleotides match TRBD1. CDR3 length: 15 residues. The germline CDR1 and CDR2 sequences are SGHRS and YFSETQ. The V segment lost 2 bases and the J segment 3 bases; nucleotides outside the gene matches: 5. CDR3 nucleotides: TGCGCCAGCAGCTTAAGGACAGGCGACTACAATGAGCAGTTCTTC. It codes for CASSLRTGDYNEQFF.

This clone was seen just once. The genes are TRBV2 and TRBJ2-7, with 12 bases that match TRBD2. CDR1 is SNHLY and CDR2 is FYNNEI in the germline V gene. The CDR3 loop spans 16 amino acids. V lost 1 base and J lost 2; bases outside the gene matches: 3. For the CDR3, the DNA is TGTGCCAGCAGTGAAGGACTAGCGGGGGAGCCCTACGAGCAGTACTTC. Translated: CASSEGLAGEPYEQYF. Variable domain in full (rest from reference TRBV2 and TRBJ2-7): EPEVTQTPSHQVTQMGQEVILRCVPISNHLYFYWYRQILGQKVEFLVSFYNNEISEKSEIFDDQFSVERPDGSNFTLKIRSTKLEDSAMYFCASSEGLAGEPYEQYFGPGTRLTVT.

This clone came up a few times. The genes are TRBV9 and TRBJ2-7; the match to TRBD2 covers 9 bases. The CDR3 is 16 amino acids. Germline CDR1 is SGDLS and CDR2 is YYNGEE. After removal of 3 bases from V and 2 bases from J, the junction contained 9 bases not matched to a gene. The CDR3 sequence is CASSAGSGSSTYEQYF. The CDR3, as DNA: TGTGCCAGCAGCGCCGGTAGCGGGAGTTCTACCTACGAGCAGTACTTC. The whole variable domain, remainder taken from reference TRBV9 and TRBJ2-7, is DSGVTQTPKHLITATGQRVTLRCSPRSGDLSVYWYQQSLDQGLQFLIQYYNGEERAKGNILERFSAQQFPDLHSELNLSSLELGDSALYFCASSAGSGSSTYEQYFGPGTRLTVT.

In DNA, the CDR3 is TGTACTACGTGGGCGGAGAACACTGAAGCTTTCTTT. Protein: CTTWAENTEAFF. This chain links TRBV30 with TRBJ1-1; D remains ambiguous. The CDR3 length is 12 residues. From germline, CDR1 is GTSNPN and CDR2 SVGIG (reference sequence).

The chain joins TRBV29-1 to TRBJ2-1; no clear D gene. Between the trimmed V and J ends, which lost 2 bases and 0 bases, there was a span of 14 bases. The length of the CDR3 is 16 residues. Per the germline V gene, CDR1 is SQVTM and CDR2 is ANQGSEA. This CDR3 reads CSVEWSYSASYNEQFF. The CDR3 coding sequence is TGCAGCGTTGAATGGTCTTACTCCGCCTCCTACAATGAGCAGTTCTTC.

The chain combines TRBV7-9 with TRBJ2-7, with D possibly TRBD2 on 5 matching bases. V was pared by 5 bases and J by 3 bases, with 11 bases between. The germline gives CDR1 SEHNR, CDR2 FQNEAQ (reference sequence). This CDR3 has 13 residues. CDR3 amino acids: CASSRTEDYEQYF. In nucleotides, the CDR3 is TGTGCCAGCAGCCGAACGGAGGACTACGAGCAGTACTTC. The full variable domain, in which reference TRBV7-9 and TRBJ2-7 provide the parts outside the CDR3, is DTGVSQNPRHKITKRGQNVTFRCDPISEHNRLYWYRQTLGQGPEFLTYFQNEAQLEKSRLLSDRFSAERPKGSFSTLEIQRTEQGDSAMYLCASSRTEDYEQYFGPGTRLTVT.

This clone occurred a few times. The chain is built from TRBV2 and TRBJ2-3; TRBD2 matches 10 bases. After removal of 2 bases from V and 0 bases from J, the junction contained 5 bases not matched to a gene. CDR1 is SNHLY and CDR2 is FYNNEI in the germline V gene. There are 17 residues in the CDR3. Written as DNA, the CDR3 is TGTGCCAGCAGTGAATTGGCTAGCGGGGGAAGCACAGATACGCAGTATTTT. This codes for CASSELASGGSTDTQYF.

This chain links TRBV25-1 with TRBJ2-7; D is ambiguous. There are 15 residues in the CDR3. Trimming left V 3 bases short and J 4 bases short, with 16 bases between. The germline V gene encodes CDR1 MGHDK and CDR2 SYGVNS. Here the CDR3 reads CASSDLPTRHYEQYF. The CDR3 DNA reads as TGTGCCAGCAGTGACCTCCCCACACGTCATTACGAGCAGTACTTC.

V usage is TRBV30 and J usage is TRBJ2-7; 9 bases are a match to TRBD2. The V gene end was trimmed by 2 bases and the J gene end by 5 bases; junction bases not matched to a gene: 4. Germline V lookup: CDR1 GTSNPN, CDR2 SVGIG (reference sequence). The CDR3 spans 13 residues. CDR3 nucleotides: TGTGCCTGGAGTCCTAGCGGGAACCACGAGCAGTACTTC. It yields the protein CAWSPSGNHEQYF. Full variable domain (missing parts from reference TRBV30 and TRBJ2-7): SQTIHQWPATLVQPVGSPLSLECTVEGTSNPNLYWYRQAAGRGLQLLFYSVGIGQISSEVPQNLSASRPQDRQFILSSKKLLLSDSGFYLCAWSPSGNHEQYFGPGTRLTVT.

The chain carries TRBV5-1 and TRBJ2-7; D possibly corresponds to TRBD2 (6 bases). CDR3 length equals 14 residues. Trimming took 3 bases from V and 4 from J, leaving 14 bases between them. CDR1 and CDR2 (germline): SGHRS, YFSETQ. The CDR3 region is CASSSGLQGYEQYF. CDR3 nucleotides: TGCGCCAGCAGCTCGGGACTGCAAGGGTACGAGCAGTACTTC.

The chain links TRBV30 to TRBJ2-1; D may be TRBD1 or TRBD2 (5 bases each). Trimming took 0 bases from V and 1 from J, leaving 10 bases between them. Germline assignment: CDR1 GTSNPN and CDR2 SVGIG (reference sequence). The CDR3 extends over 15 amino acids. The CDR3 here is CAWSVHGASYNEQFF. The DNA for the CDR3 is TGTGCCTGGAGTGTACACGGGGCTTCCTACAATGAGCAGTTCTTC.

The chain uses TRBV7-2 and TRBJ2-1; 7 positions match TRBD1. CDR3 length: 16 amino acids. CDR1 SGHTA and CDR2 FQGNSA come from the germline V gene. With 5 bases clipped from V and 0 bases from J, the junction kept 7 bases outside the gene matches. For the CDR3, the DNA is TGTGCCAGCAGCCCCCCGACAGGGCACTCCTACAATGAGCAGTTCTTC. It codes for CASSPPTGHSYNEQFF.

CDR3 residues: CASSLALATNEKLFF. CDR3 DNA sequence: TGTGCCAGCAGTTTGGCTTTAGCAACTAATGAAAAACTGTTTTTT. This sequence joins TRBV27 and TRBJ1-4, with D uncertain. Germline lookup yields CDR1 MNHEY and CDR2 SMNVEV (reference sequence). The CDR3 is 15 amino acids. Trimming removed 3 bases from V and 0 bases from J, with 8 bases in between. The full variable domain, with the rest looked up from reference TRBV27 and TRBJ1-4, is EAQVTQNPRYLITVTGKKLTVTCSQNMNHEYMSWYRQDPGLGLRQIYYSMNVEVTDKGDVPEGYKVSRKEKRNFPLILESPSPNQTSLYFCASSLALATNEKLFFGSGTQLSVL.

The rearrangement joins TRBV7-3 to TRBJ2-2; tentatively, D is TRBD1 or TRBD2 (5 bases each). V shed 3 bases and J shed 2 bases, with 7 bases lying between them. The V gene's germline CDR1 is SGHTA and CDR2 FQGTGA. This CDR3 region has 14 residues. CDR3 region: CASSLGVNTGELFF. The CDR3 DNA reads TGTGCCAGCAGCTTGGGGGTAAACACCGGGGAGCTGTTTTTT.

This clone appeared a single time. For the CDR3, the DNA is TGCGCCAGCAGCCCAGGTTGGACATCCAATCAGCCCCAGCATTTT. Protein sequence: CASSPGWTSNQPQHF. The rearrangement links TRBV4-1 to TRBJ1-5, with a weak D call TRBD1 (5 bases). The germline CDR1 and CDR2 sequences are MGHRA and YSYEKL. The V end lost 4 bases, the J end lost 3 bases, and 13 bases lay between the germline ends. This CDR3 region has 15 residues.

This clone has just a few counts. The chain combines TRBV10-3 with TRBJ2-1; no firm D call. Germline lookup yields CDR1 ENHRY and CDR2 SYGVKD. CDR3 size: 15 residues. V was pared by 0 bases and J by 0 bases, with 6 bases between. The CDR3 is CAISESTSSYNEQFF. CDR3 DNA: TGTGCCATCAGTGAGTCGACGAGCTCCTACAATGAGCAGTTCTTC.